A selection of T cell receptor beta chains follows, all from one sample in a study of blood T cell repertoires in COVID-19. Only in-frame clones appear in the TCRdb table, and some are missing; sequencing was by immunoSEQ multiplex PCR. The sample shows 250,000 or so clones, just under 85% of them seen only once. Material for sequencing was peripheral blood. Receptors originate from a woman in her sixties or seventies with active or convalescent COVID-19. Both conserved end residues are part of each CDR3. A D gene is named only where the DNA matches it firmly. Only some rows state a clone size, as once, few, many or a class for expanded clones.

d_gene: NA; v_gene: TRBV7-8; abundance: NA; j_gene: TRBJ2-3; CDR3nt: TGTGCCAGCAGCTTTATTTCAGGGGTCGGATTTACAGATACGCAGTATTTT; CDR3aa: CASSFISGVGFTDTQYF
d_gene: TRBD1; v_gene: TRBV30; abundance: NA; j_gene: TRBJ1-5; CDR3nt: TGTGCCTGGGGGGACAGGGGGGATCAGCCCCAGCATTTT; CDR3aa: CAWGDRGDQPQHF
d_gene: NA; v_gene: TRBV12-3/TRBV12-4; abundance: few; j_gene: TRBJ1-1; CDR3nt: TGTGCCAGCAGTTTTAACAGGAACACTGAAGCTTTCTTT; CDR3aa: CASSFNRNTEAFF
d_gene: NA; v_gene: TRBV19; abundance: NA; j_gene: TRBJ2-1; CDR3nt: TGTGCCAGTAGTCGGCCAGGGGTGTATGAGCAGTTCTTC; CDR3aa: CASSRPGVYEQFF
d_gene: NA; v_gene: TRBV28; abundance: NA; j_gene: TRBJ1-5; CDR3nt: TGTGCCAGCGACCCCGCGGGGGCCCATCCATCCAATCAGCCCCAGCATTTT; CDR3aa: CASDPAGAHPSNQPQHF
d_gene: NA; v_gene: TRBV11-3; abundance: NA; j_gene: TRBJ2-1; CDR3nt: TGTGCCAGCAGCTCCTTTGACAGAAGCAATGAGCAGTTCTTC; CDR3aa: CASSSFDRSNEQFF
d_gene: TRBD1; v_gene: TRBV27; abundance: NA; j_gene: TRBJ1-5; CDR3nt: TGTGCCAGCAGTCCACGTGGGACAGGGCGTCAGCCCCAGCATTTT; CDR3aa: CASSPRGTGRQPQHF
d_gene: TRBD1; v_gene: TRBV10-1; abundance: NA; j_gene: TRBJ2-7; CDR3nt: TGCGCCAGCAGTGGGAACAGGGGCTACGAGCAGTACTTC; CDR3aa: CASSGNRGYEQYF
d_gene: NA; v_gene: TRBV2; abundance: few; j_gene: TRBJ1-1; CDR3nt: TGTGCCAGCAACTCACAGGGCTTCAACACTGAAGCTTTCTTT; CDR3aa: CASNSQGFNTEAFF
d_gene: TRBD1; v_gene: TRBV7-7; abundance: NA; j_gene: TRBJ2-2; CDR3nt: TGTGCTAGCAGCGCCGGGACAGGGGCCGGGGAGCTGTTTTTT; CDR3aa: CASSAGTGAGELFF
d_gene: NA; v_gene: TRBV28; abundance: NA; j_gene: TRBJ1-4; CDR3nt: TGTGCCAGCAGACCACCTCCCCCGGGGGGGAACGAAAAACTGTTTTTT; CDR3aa: CASRPPPPGGNEKLFF
d_gene: TRBD2; v_gene: TRBV19; abundance: NA; j_gene: TRBJ2-1; CDR3nt: TGTGCCAGTAACGCCCCAGGACTAGCGGGATCCCAGACCTACAATGAGCAGTTCTTC; CDR3aa: CASNAPGLAGSQTYNEQFF
d_gene: NA; v_gene: TRBV7-6; abundance: NA; j_gene: TRBJ1-3; CDR3nt: TGTGCCAGCAGCTTAAGCCCAGGGTCCAGAAACACCATATATTTT; CDR3aa: CASSLSPGSRNTIYF
d_gene: TRBD2; v_gene: TRBV5-5; abundance: NA; j_gene: TRBJ2-1; CDR3nt: TGTGCCAGCAGCCTAAGGACTAGCGGGGGTGGTGAGCAGTTCTTC; CDR3aa: CASSLRTSGGGEQFF
d_gene: NA; v_gene: TRBV4-1; abundance: NA; j_gene: TRBJ2-1; CDR3nt: TGCGCCAGCAGCCCGACTCCGGGACTCCTCCCTCGGGATGAGCAGTTCTTC; CDR3aa: CASSPTPGLLPRDEQFF
d_gene: TRBD1; v_gene: TRBV5-4; abundance: NA; j_gene: TRBJ2-5; CDR3nt: TGTGCCAGCAGTCCGGCAGGGCAGGGGGAGACCAAGGGTTCCCAGTACTTC; CDR3aa: CASSPAGQGETKGSQYF
d_gene: TRBD2; v_gene: TRBV28; abundance: NA; j_gene: TRBJ2-1; CDR3nt: TGTGCCAGCAGTTTATTTGGGAGGGGATACAATGAGCAGTTCTTC; CDR3aa: CASSLFGRGYNEQFF
d_gene: TRBD1; v_gene: TRBV11-3; abundance: NA; j_gene: TRBJ1-1; CDR3nt: TGTGCCAGCAGCTTGGACAGGGCCACTGAAGCTTTCTTT; CDR3aa: CASSLDRATEAFF
d_gene: NA; v_gene: TRBV28; abundance: once; j_gene: TRBJ1-5; CDR3nt: TGTGCCAGCAGCCGGCAACAGGGAAGAGGTCAGCCCCAGCATTTT; CDR3aa: CASSRQQGRGQPQHF
d_gene: TRBD2; v_gene: TRBV11-3; abundance: NA; j_gene: TRBJ2-1; CDR3nt: TGTGCCAGCAGTTCGACGCCGGGACTAGAGCAGTTCTTC; CDR3aa: CASSSTPGLEQFF
d_gene: TRBD2; v_gene: TRBV11-2; abundance: NA; j_gene: TRBJ2-5; CDR3nt: TGTGCCAGCAGCTCCTTCGCGGGGGGGGCAATAGAGACCCAGTACTTC; CDR3aa: CASSSFAGGAIETQYF
d_gene: TRBD2; v_gene: TRBV6-5; abundance: NA; j_gene: TRBJ2-1; CDR3nt: TGTGCCAGCAGTCCGATGTCTAGCGGGGTCACGGAGCAGTTCTTC; CDR3aa: CASSPMSSGVTEQFF
d_gene: NA; v_gene: TRBV19; abundance: NA; j_gene: TRBJ1-5; CDR3nt: TGTGCCAGTAGAGACAGGCTCGGAGACAATCAGCCCCAGCATTTT; CDR3aa: CASRDRLGDNQPQHF
d_gene: NA; v_gene: TRBV19; abundance: once; j_gene: TRBJ1-1; CDR3nt: NA; CDR3aa: CASTSVGSDEAFF
d_gene: TRBD2; v_gene: TRBV14; abundance: NA; j_gene: TRBJ2-1; CDR3nt: TGTGCCAGCAGCCAGTCTCTACCACCGGGACTAGCGGGAATAGAAGTGAGCAATGAGCAGTTCTTC; CDR3aa: CASSQSLPPGLAGIEVSNEQFF
d_gene: NA; v_gene: TRBV4-2; abundance: NA; j_gene: TRBJ1-5; CDR3nt: TGTGCCAGCAGCCAAGATAGTAGTAGAAACCAGCCCCAGCATTTT; CDR3aa: CASSQDSSRNQPQHF
d_gene: NA; v_gene: TRBV30; abundance: NA; j_gene: TRBJ2-1; CDR3nt: TGTGCCTGGACAGACACCTACAATGAGCAGTTCTTC; CDR3aa: CAWTDTYNEQFF
d_gene: TRBD1; v_gene: TRBV5-6; abundance: NA; j_gene: TRBJ1-1; CDR3nt: TGTGCCAGCTTTATTAGACGAGACAGGGTGGTAAATAGGAACACTGAAGCTTTCTTT; CDR3aa: CASFIRRDRVVNRNTEAFF
d_gene: TRBD2; v_gene: TRBV9; abundance: NA; j_gene: TRBJ2-5; CDR3nt: TGTGCCAGCAGCGTAGAAGGTAGCGGGGGGTATGAGACCCAGTACTTC; CDR3aa: CASSVEGSGGYETQYF
d_gene: TRBD2; v_gene: TRBV6-5; abundance: NA; j_gene: TRBJ2-1; CDR3nt: TGTGCCAGCAGTCGAACTAGCGGGAGTTTTAATGAGCAGTTCTTC; CDR3aa: CASSRTSGSFNEQFF
d_gene: NA; v_gene: TRBV7-8; abundance: NA; j_gene: TRBJ2-5; CDR3nt: TGTGCCAGCAGCCCAGTCCGGGAAAGGGGGCAAGAGACCCAGTACTTC; CDR3aa: CASSPVRERGQETQYF
d_gene: TRBD1; v_gene: TRBV2; abundance: NA; j_gene: TRBJ1-6; CDR3nt: TGTGCCAGCATCATTGGACAGGGGTCTTCCTCACCCCTCCACTTT; CDR3aa: CASIIGQGSSSPLHF
d_gene: NA; v_gene: TRBV19; abundance: NA; j_gene: TRBJ1-2; CDR3nt: TGTGCCAGTAGCCGGAGCTATGGCTACACCTTC; CDR3aa: CASSRSYGYTF
d_gene: TRBD1; v_gene: TRBV9; abundance: NA; j_gene: TRBJ1-5; CDR3nt: TGTGCCAGCAGCGACGGACAGGACGGCCTCAATCAGCCCCAGCATTTT; CDR3aa: CASSDGQDGLNQPQHF
d_gene: NA; v_gene: TRBV7-9; abundance: NA; j_gene: TRBJ1-3; CDR3nt: TGTGCCAGCAGCTTTTTAGGGACAAACTCTGGAAACACCATATATTTT; CDR3aa: CASSFLGTNSGNTIYF
d_gene: NA; v_gene: TRBV27; abundance: NA; j_gene: TRBJ2-3; CDR3nt: TGTGCCAGCAGTCTGGGAGGAGATACGCAGTATTTT; CDR3aa: CASSLGGDTQYF
d_gene: NA; v_gene: TRBV5-1; abundance: NA; j_gene: TRBJ2-1; CDR3nt: TGCGCCAGCAGCCTTGACAGCTACAATGAGCAGTTCTTC; CDR3aa: CASSLDSYNEQFF
d_gene: TRBD1; v_gene: TRBV7-9; abundance: NA; j_gene: TRBJ2-7; CDR3nt: TGTGCCAGCAGCGGGGACAGGGGAGTTTGGCAGCAGTACTTC; CDR3aa: CASSGDRGVWQQYF
d_gene: TRBD1; v_gene: TRBV18; abundance: NA; j_gene: TRBJ1-1; CDR3nt: TGTGCCAGCTCACGACTCGGGACAGGGAATACTGAAGCTTTCTTT; CDR3aa: CASSRLGTGNTEAFF
d_gene: TRBD2; v_gene: TRBV11-2; abundance: NA; j_gene: TRBJ2-2; CDR3nt: TGTGCCAGCAGCCAGCCCGGGACTAAAAACACCGGGGAGCTGTTTTTT; CDR3aa: CASSQPGTKNTGELFF
d_gene: NA; v_gene: TRBV10-3; abundance: once; j_gene: TRBJ1-5; CDR3nt: TGTGCCATCAGGGCCCCCAATCAGCCCCAGCATTTT; CDR3aa: CAIRAPNQPQHF
d_gene: TRBD1; v_gene: TRBV27; abundance: NA; j_gene: TRBJ2-2; CDR3nt: TGTGCCAGCAGTTCCCGACAGGGTGGCGTCACCGGGGAGCTGTTTTTT; CDR3aa: CASSSRQGGVTGELFF
d_gene: NA; v_gene: TRBV28; abundance: NA; j_gene: TRBJ1-2; CDR3nt: TGTGCCAGCAGTTCCGGACAGCTTAACTATGGCTACACCTTC; CDR3aa: CASSSGQLNYGYTF
d_gene: TRBD2; v_gene: TRBV4-2; abundance: once; j_gene: TRBJ2-3; CDR3nt: TGTGCCAGCAGCCAAGCCTCAGGAAGAAGACTAGCGGGGATCGATACGCAGTATTTT; CDR3aa: CASSQASGRRLAGIDTQYF
d_gene: TRBD1; v_gene: TRBV10-1; abundance: NA; j_gene: TRBJ2-1; CDR3nt: TGCGCGAGCAGGGACAGCCGATACAATGAGCAGTTCTTC; CDR3aa: CASRDSRYNEQFF
d_gene: NA; v_gene: TRBV4-1; abundance: NA; j_gene: TRBJ2-2; CDR3nt: TGCGCCAGCAGCCAACCCACAGCGAACACCGGGGAGCTGTTTTTT; CDR3aa: CASSQPTANTGELFF
d_gene: NA; v_gene: TRBV19; abundance: NA; j_gene: TRBJ1-4; CDR3nt: TGTGCCAGTAGTATAGAACTTCGGAGGTATGAAAAACTGTTTTTT; CDR3aa: CASSIELRRYEKLFF
d_gene: NA; v_gene: TRBV19; abundance: few; j_gene: TRBJ2-1; CDR3nt: TGTGCCAGTAGTATAGATCTAGGAGGGATGGTCAATGAGCAGTTCTTC; CDR3aa: CASSIDLGGMVNEQFF
d_gene: NA; v_gene: TRBV25-1; abundance: NA; j_gene: TRBJ2-1; CDR3nt: TGTGCCAGCAGTGAATACGCGGGATCTAACAATGAGCAGTTCTTC; CDR3aa: CASSEYAGSNNEQFF